Listed here are 19 T cell receptor beta chains from one sample, sequenced in a study of blood T cell repertoires in COVID-19. Assay: immunoSEQ multiplex PCR; the TCRdb copy retains only in-frame clones and omits some. The top ten clones hold about 2.7% of a sample with 270,000 or so clones, roughly 86% of them seen once. The sample taken for sequencing was PBMCs or T cells enriched from blood (not recorded which). These receptors came from a woman between 18 and 30 years old who had recovered from COVID-19.

The chain couples TRBV9 to TRBJ2-1; D is ambiguous. Germline assignment: CDR1 SGDLS and CDR2 YYNGEE. V dropped 3 bases and J dropped 4 bases, with 5 bases sitting between them. CDR3 length: 12 residues. The CDR3 DNA reads as TGTGCCAGCAGCGCAACTTACAATGAGCAGTTCTTC. Encoded protein: CASSATYNEQFF.

The gene calls are TRBV6-5 and TRBJ1-2; 7 nucleotides line up with TRBD1. Germline-derived CDR1 and CDR2 are MNHEY and SVGAGI. With 0 bases clipped from V and 5 bases from J, the junction kept 6 bases outside the gene matches. This CDR3 comprises 15 residues. CDR3 DNA sequence: TGTGCCAGCAGTTACTCGAACAGGGGAGGTTATGGCTACACCTTC. It is translated as CASSYSNRGGYGYTF.

V and J are TRBV19 and TRBJ2-7; D is unresolved. Germline CDR1 LNHDA, CDR2 SQIVND (reference sequence). Trimming removed 3 bases at V and 5 bases at J, with 11 bases between. CDR3 length equals 13 residues. The CDR3 region has the DNA TGTGCCAGTAGTATCGGGTTTATGGACGAGCAGTACTTC. As protein: CASSIGFMDEQYF. Complete variable domain (other parts from reference TRBV19 and TRBJ2-7): DGGITQSPKYLFRKEGQNVTLSCEQNLNHDAMYWYRQDPGQGLRLIYYSQIVNDFQKGDIAEGYSVSREKKESFPLTVTSAQKNPTAFYLCASSIGFMDEQYFGPGTRLTVT.

This clone came up once. CDR3 in DNA: TGTGCCAGCAGTTCCATTTCGGGGGGCATGGGAAACATTCAGTACTTC. It is translated as CASSSISGGMGNIQYF. The rearrangement links TRBV6-5 to TRBJ2-4; tentatively, D is TRBD2 (7 bases). The germline CDR1 and CDR2 sequences are MNHEY and SVGAGI. This CDR3 region has 16 residues. V was pared by 4 bases and J by 6 bases, with 19 bases between.

This clone has only one observation. The CDR3 loop reads CASSPVVGVISPGELFF. CDR3 sequence (DNA): TGTGCCAGCAGCCCGGTGGTCGGGGTAATTTCTCCCGGGGAGCTGTTTTTT. V usage is TRBV7-9 and J usage is TRBJ2-2; D may be TRBD2 (5 bases). CDR3 size: 17 residues. V was cut by 5 bases and J by 6 bases, with 22 bases left in between. The germline CDR1 and CDR2 sequences are SEHNR and FQNEAQ (reference sequence).

The chain uses TRBV3-1 (or the pseudogene TRBV3-2) and TRBJ1-2; 9 bases line up with TRBD1. The length of the CDR3 is 14 residues. The trim removed 6 bases at V and 5 bases at J, leaving 7 bases unmatched. Germline CDR1 and CDR2: LGHDT and YNNKEL (reference sequence). The CDR3 DNA reads as TGTGCCAGCAGGGGACAGGGTAGCAATTATGGCTACACCTTC. Amino acid sequence: CASRGQGSNYGYTF.

The chain couples TRBV29-1 to TRBJ2-1, with a tentative D call TRBD2 (6 bases). The CDR3 covers 13 residues. Trimming took off 8 bases at V and 4 bases at J, with 15 bases between the two ends. Looked up from germline, CDR1 is SQVTM and CDR2 is ANQGSEA. CDR3 in amino acids: CSSAAGRYNEQFF. The CDR3 DNA is TGCAGCTCCGCCGCAGGGAGGTACAATGAGCAGTTCTTC.

The rearrangement links TRBV9 to TRBJ1-5; TRBD1 might be the D (6 bases). The length of the CDR3 is 13 residues. Germline V gene data show CDR1 as SGDLS and CDR2 as YYNGEE. V shed 3 bases and J shed 7 bases, with 11 bases lying between them. CDR3 protein: CASSEGVGQPQHF. The CDR3 DNA reads TGTGCCAGCAGCGAGGGGGTCGGACAGCCCCAGCATTTT.

The CDR3 here is CASSYSTAGAYEQYF. The CDR3 bases are TGTGCCAGCAGTTACTCGACAGCGGGGGCCTACGAGCAGTACTTC. The rearrangement links TRBV6-5 to TRBJ2-7; 8 bases match TRBD2. CDR3 length: 15 residues. From germline, CDR1 is MNHEY and CDR2 SVGAGI. V was pared by 0 bases and J by 2 bases, with 3 bases of the junction left unmatched.

The chain joins TRBV2 to TRBJ1-2, with D possibly matching TRBD1 (5 bases). The germline gives CDR1 SNHLY, CDR2 FYNNEI. Trimming removed 5 bases from V and 2 bases from J, with 9 bases in between. The CDR3 has 13 residues. In DNA, the CDR3 is TGTGCCAGCAGTCTGGGGCGCAACTATGGCTACACCTTC. Translated: CASSLGRNYGYTF.

The chain combines TRBV4-3 with TRBJ1-3; 7 positions match TRBD1. After removal of 0 bases from V and 10 bases from J, the junction contained 15 bases not matched to a gene. This CDR3 is built from 17 residues. Looked up from germline, CDR1 is LGHNA and CDR2 is YSLEER. The DNA of the CDR3 is TGCGCCAGCAGCCAAGATAGGTCCGGACAGGCCCTATGGACCATATATTTT. This encodes CASSQDRSGQALWTIYF.

The chain has TRBV10-1 and TRBJ2-1; 8 bases agree with TRBD2. CDR3 length: 16 amino acids. From germline, CDR1 is WNHNN and CDR2 SYGVQD (reference sequence). J lost 1 base, V lost 3 bases, and 5 bases had no gene match. The CDR3 spells CASSDTAGASYNEQFF. The CDR3 bases are TGCGCCAGCAGTGATACAGCGGGAGCGTCCTACAATGAGCAGTTCTTC.

The chain is built from TRBV5-6 and TRBJ2-3; TRBD1 matches 7 bases. Germline CDR1 and CDR2: SGHDT and YYEEEE. J gave up 3 bases and V 0 bases, and 16 bases lay outside the gene matches. This CDR3 has 19 residues. The CDR3 DNA reads TGTGCCAGCAGCTTGGGGACAGGCTTTCTCCGGCTTACAACAGATACGCAGTATTTT. Translation gives CASSLGTGFLRLTTDTQYF.

V is TRBV11-2 and J is TRBJ2-1; possibly TRBD2 for D (6 bases). The CDR3 consists of 13 residues. Per germline, CDR1 SGHAT and CDR2 FQNNGV. The V end lost 5 bases, the J end lost 6 bases, and 11 bases lay between the germline ends. CDR3 sequence reads: CASSSFGGNEQFF. The CDR3 DNA reads TGTGCCAGCAGCAGCTTCGGGGGCAATGAGCAGTTCTTC.

V and J are TRBV10-3 and TRBJ1-1, with D possibly being TRBD1 (6 bases). CDR3 length: 14 amino acids. V lost 6 bases and J lost 5, with 16 bases in between. Germline V gives CDR1 ENHRY, CDR2 SYGVKD. CDR3 nucleotide sequence: TGTGCCATCAGGAAACAGGGATCGAATACTGAAGCTTTCTTT. Translating it yields CAIRKQGSNTEAFF.

This sequence joins TRBV6-6 and TRBJ2-3; 10 nucleotides agree with TRBD2. J gave up 0 bases and V 5 bases, and 8 bases lay outside the gene matches. Germline V gene sequence: CDR1 MNHNY, CDR2 SVGAGI (reference sequence). The CDR3 extends over 17 amino acids. CDR3 protein: CASSHATSGYSTDTQYF. For the CDR3, the DNA is TGTGCCAGCAGTCACGCGACTAGCGGGTATAGCACAGATACGCAGTATTTT.

The chain has TRBV5-1 and TRBJ2-5; TRBD2 aligns across 12 bases. The CDR3 has 20 residues. Trimming took 7 bases from V and 5 from J; bases not matched to a gene: 24. Germline V lookup: CDR1 SGHRS, CDR2 YFSETQ. The CDR3: CASSTVWTSGTTNSRETQYF. CDR3 in DNA: TGCGCCAGCTCTACCGTTTGGACTAGCGGGACCACTAACTCTCGGGAGACCCAGTACTTC.

The chain combines TRBV7-9 with TRBJ1-4; TRBD1 matches at 7 bases. V shed 1 base and J 7 bases; nucleotides not matched to a gene: 3. Germline V CDR1 and CDR2: SEHNR, FQNEAQ (reference sequence). CDR3 size: 14 residues. The CDR3 region is CASSLGDRAEKLFF. The CDR3 region has the DNA TGTGCCAGCAGCTTAGGTGACAGGGCTGAAAAACTGTTTTTT.

The DNA for the CDR3 is TGTGCCAGCAGCCAAGGAGGGGGGGGGACTGAAGCTTTCTTT. It is translated as CASSQGGGGTEAFF. The chain uses TRBV3-1 (or the pseudogene TRBV3-2) and TRBJ1-1; D is possibly TRBD1 (6 bases). The CDR3 is 14 amino acids. Germline V gene sequence: CDR1 LGHDT, CDR2 YNNKEL (reference sequence). V lost 1 base to trimming and J lost 5 bases, with 11 bases between them.